Presented here are 25 T cell receptor beta chains from one specimen sequenced in a study of T cells in tuberculosis. The assay was immunoSEQ multiplex PCR, and TCRdb's table has in-frame clones only and misses some. The sample contains 40,000 to 50,000 clones, around 95% of which appear only once. The sequenced sample was PBMCs. Every receptor here comes from a donor aged 10 to 29 with latent tuberculosis or without tuberculosis infection.

This chain uses TRBV4-1 with TRBJ2-5, with a possible D match to TRBD1 (5 bases). This CDR3 comprises 15 residues. V gave up 0 bases and J gave up 0 bases, with 8 bases separating them. CDR1 MGHRA and CDR2 YSYEKL come from the germline V gene. CDR3: CASSQDGANQETQYF. CDR3 DNA: TGCGCCAGCAGCCAAGATGGGGCCAACCAAGAGACCCAGTACTTC.

The rearrangement links TRBV18 to TRBJ2-7, with 12 positions matching TRBD1. Germline lookup yields CDR1 KGHSH and CDR2 LQKENI. CDR3 length equals 17 residues. V dropped 3 bases and J dropped 7; count of bases not matched to a gene: 13. CDR3 bases: TGTGCCAGCTCACCCTACCCCCCGGGACAGGGGGCTGTTGAGCAGTACTTC. As protein: CASSPYPPGQGAVEQYF.

In nucleotides, the CDR3 is TGTGCCTCCACAGAACCATCCTACGAGCAGTACTTC. It codes for CASTEPSYEQYF. The V and J genes are TRBV30 and TRBJ2-7; no clear D gene. Between the trimmed V and J ends, which lost 7 bases and 1 base, there was a span of 11 bases. The germline gives CDR1 GTSNPN, CDR2 SVGIG (reference sequence). CDR3 size: 12 residues.

This clone was picked up one time. The V and J genes are TRBV5-1 and TRBJ1-3; D not resolved. The CDR3 loop spans 15 amino acids. The V gene lost 6 bases and the J gene lost 0 bases, with 13 bases spanning the gap. The germline V gene encodes CDR1 SGHRS and CDR2 YFSETQ. The CDR3 is CASTDNPYSGNTIYF. Here the CDR3 DNA reads TGCGCCAGCACTGACAATCCCTACTCTGGAAACACCATATATTTT.

The genes are TRBV5-6 and TRBJ1-2; 7 bases are shared with TRBD1. Trimming removed 1 base from V and 9 bases from J; junction bases left unmatched: 6. CDR3 length: 13 amino acids. In germline, CDR1 is SGHDT, CDR2 YYEEEE. The CDR3 nucleotides read TGTGCCAGCAGCTTGACCCGACAGGGCAGCTACACCTTC. As protein: CASSLTRQGSYTF.

A single count supports this clone. This sequence joins TRBV7-8 and TRBJ1-1; D remains unclear. CDR1 and CDR2 from the germline V gene are SGHVS and FQNEAQ. V shed 5 bases and J shed 6 bases, with 16 bases lying between them. The CDR3 is 14 residues long. The CDR3 DNA follows: TGTGCCAGCAGCCTAATGGGCGGGGTAGCTGAAGCTTTCTTT. Translating it yields CASSLMGGVAEAFF.

The gene calls are TRBV7-9 and TRBJ1-3; a possible D gene is TRBD1 (6 bases). CDR1 and CDR2 from the germline V gene are SEHNR and FQNEAQ (reference sequence). The CDR3 runs 13 residues. V was cut by 6 bases and J by 0 bases, with 6 bases left in between. The CDR3: CASRTGSGNTIYF. The CDR3 DNA reads TGTGCCAGCAGGACAGGCTCTGGAAACACCATATATTTT.

This chain uses TRBV9 with TRBJ1-2; TRBD1 might be the D (6 bases). The germline V gene encodes CDR1 SGDLS and CDR2 YYNGEE. The V gene lost 4 bases and the J gene lost 0 bases, with 10 bases spanning the gap. The CDR3 is 14 residues long. The CDR3 nucleotides are TGTGCCAGCAGCCTCGGACAGTCTAACTATGGCTACACCTTC. It encodes CASSLGQSNYGYTF.

The CDR3 DNA is TGTGCCAGCAGCCTGACTGAATACGAGCAGTACTTC. It is translated as CASSLTEYEQYF. This sequence joins TRBV28 and TRBJ2-7; D remains unclear. V was pared by 6 bases and J by 4 bases, with 10 bases between. The CDR3 sequence is 12 residues long. CDR1 is MDHEN and CDR2 is SYDVKM in the germline V gene.

V and J are TRBV4-1 and TRBJ2-3; TRBD1 matches 9 bases. J was trimmed by 2 bases and V by 2 bases; bases with no gene match: 8. In germline, CDR1 is MGHRA, CDR2 YSYEKL. The CDR3 has 17 amino acids. CDR3 residues: CASSQLGQGFPTDTQYF. CDR3 nucleotide sequence: TGCGCCAGCAGCCAACTGGGACAGGGATTCCCCACAGATACGCAGTATTTT.

This chain uses TRBV6-5 with TRBJ1-1, with 8 positions matching TRBD1. CDR3 length: 15 residues. The germline V gene encodes CDR1 MNHEY and CDR2 SVGAGI. Trimming took 5 bases from V and 2 from J; bases not matched to a gene: 7. CDR3: CASSPGQDLNTEAFF. DNA for the CDR3: TGTGCCAGCAGTCCGGGACAGGACCTTAACACTGAAGCTTTCTTT.

The V call is TRBV19, the J call TRBJ1-1; tentatively, D is TRBD1 (6 bases). There are 16 residues in the CDR3. The germline CDR1 and CDR2 sequences are LNHDA and SQIVND (reference sequence). V shed 5 bases and J shed 5 bases, with 21 bases lying between them. CDR3 nucleotides: TGTGCCAGTAGTGCCCGACCGGGACAATTTGTGACTGAAGCTTTCTTT. Protein product: CASSARPGQFVTEAFF.

J is TRBJ1-1 and V is TRBV30; 10 positions agree with TRBD1. Germline-derived CDR1 and CDR2 are GTSNPN and SVGIG (reference sequence). The CDR3 loop spans 16 amino acids. The V and J ends lost 7 bases and 5 bases, in that order; junction bases with no gene match: 16. CDR3 in amino acids: CASDGTGVPMGTEAFF. CDR3 DNA sequence: TGTGCCTCCGACGGGACAGGGGTTCCTATGGGAACTGAAGCTTTCTTT.

The chain carries TRBV11-2 and TRBJ2-3; 7 bases line up with TRBD2. Germline CDR1 SGHAT, CDR2 FQNNGV. The CDR3 sequence is 18 residues long. The J segment lost 5 bases and the V segment lost 5 bases, leaving 19 bases of the junction unmatched. CDR3 nucleotide sequence: TGTGCCAGCAGCCTGGGCAAAGACCTTCTAGCGGTCCGAGATACGCAGTATTTT. Translation gives CASSLGKDLLAVRDTQYF.

J is TRBJ1-1 and V is TRBV18; a possible D gene is TRBD1 (6 bases). Per germline, CDR1 KGHSH and CDR2 LQKENI. The length of the CDR3 is 14 residues. The germline V and J ends were trimmed by 2 bases and 2 bases, with 9 bases remaining between them. The DNA for the CDR3 is TGTGCCAGCTCACCAGGGACAAGTAACACTGAAGCTTTCTTT. Translated: CASSPGTSNTEAFF. The full variable domain, its missing parts supplied by reference TRBV18 and TRBJ1-1, is NAGVMQNPRHLVRRRGQEARLRCSPMKGHSHVYWYRQLPEEGLKFMVYLQKENIIDESGMPKERFSAEFPKEGPSILRIQQVVRGDSAAYFCASSPGTSNTEAFFGQGTRLTVV.

The chain employs TRBV5-4 and TRBJ1-6; 8 bases line up with TRBD1. Germline lookup yields CDR1 SGHNT and CDR2 YYREEE (reference sequence). The CDR3 contains 15 residues. The V gene end was trimmed by 0 bases and the J gene end by 8 bases; junction bases not matched to a gene: 4. CDR3 DNA sequence: TGTGCCAGCAGCTTGGCCCCGACAGGGGATTCACCCCTCCACTTT. This sequence encodes CASSLAPTGDSPLHF.

This clone was found once. The chain combines TRBV18 with TRBJ1-6, with D possibly TRBD1 on 6 matching bases. The CDR3 contains 17 residues. Trimming took 4 bases from V and 14 from J, leaving 27 bases between them. Germline CDR1 is KGHSH and CDR2 is LQKENI. CDR3 loop: CASSQQGPGEVGGSLHF. The CDR3 DNA reads as TGTGCCAGCTCACAACAGGGTCCAGGAGAGGTCGGCGGGTCCCTCCACTTT.

J is TRBJ2-7 and V is TRBV30; TRBD1 matches at 10 bases. CDR1 GTSNPN and CDR2 SVGIG come from the germline V gene (reference sequence). The junction had 9 bases not matched to a gene; V was cut back by 4 bases and J by 6 bases. This CDR3 is built from 14 residues. The CDR3 loop reads CAWIPGTGASEQYF. As DNA, the CDR3 is TGTGCCTGGATCCCCGGGACAGGGGCATCCGAGCAGTACTTC. The entire variable domain, with the rest obtained from reference TRBV30 and TRBJ2-7, is as follows: SQTIHQWPATLVQPVGSPLSLECTVEGTSNPNLYWYRQAAGRGLQLLFYSVGIGQISSEVPQNLSASRPQDRQFILSSKKLLLSDSGFYLCAWIPGTGASEQYFGPGTRLTVT.

The rearrangement links TRBV6-5 to TRBJ1-6; weak D call: TRBD1 (6 bases). V shed 6 bases and J shed 7 bases, with 13 bases lying between them. CDR1 is MNHEY, CDR2 SVGAGI, per germline. CDR3 size: 14 residues. CDR3 DNA sequence: TGTGCCAGCAGAAGAGACAGGTCCAATTCACCCCTCCACTTT. It codes for CASRRDRSNSPLHF.

The chain combines TRBV19 with TRBJ1-2, with 7 bases fitting TRBD1. J was trimmed by 1 base and V by 5 bases; bases with no gene match: 13. CDR1 is LNHDA and CDR2 is SQIVND in the germline V gene (reference sequence). This CDR3 spans 17 amino acids. The CDR3 loop reads CASSYIWDRPGNYGYTF. In DNA form, the CDR3 reads TGTGCCAGTAGTTATATCTGGGACAGACCTGGTAACTATGGCTACACCTTC.

The chain recombines TRBV5-1 with TRBJ2-7; the D is unclear. CDR1 is SGHRS, CDR2 YFSETQ, per germline. V lost 4 bases and J lost 0, with 11 bases in between. The length of the CDR3 is 14 residues. As DNA, the CDR3 is TGCGCCAGCAGCAACATCCCGTCCTCCTACGAGCAGTACTTC. Protein: CASSNIPSSYEQYF.

The chain carries TRBV5-4 and TRBJ2-5, with 9 positions matching TRBD1. This CDR3 region has 15 residues. Germline lookup yields CDR1 SGHNT and CDR2 YYREEE (reference sequence). Unmatched junction bases numbered 7, after V lost 3 bases and J lost 4 bases. The CDR3 loop is CASSSGTGLGETQYF. In nucleotides, the CDR3 is TGTGCCAGCAGCTCCGGGACAGGGCTCGGAGAGACCCAGTACTTC.

This clone was counted a single time. The chain recombines TRBV18 with TRBJ1-2, with TRBD1 matching over 9 bases. V shed 3 bases and J 6 bases; nucleotides not matched to a gene: 8. The CDR3 totals 15 residues. Germline V lookup: CDR1 KGHSH, CDR2 LQKENI. The chain's CDR3 is CASSPGQGIGNGYTF. The CDR3 DNA sequence: TGTGCCAGCTCACCCGGACAGGGGATCGGAAATGGCTACACCTTC.

The chain links TRBV30 to TRBJ2-2; 8 bases map to TRBD1. Losses at the gene ends were 7 bases for V and 6 bases for J; bases not matched to a gene: 7. Germline lookup yields CDR1 GTSNPN and CDR2 SVGIG (reference sequence). The CDR3 sequence is 13 residues long. The CDR3 DNA is TGTGCCTCCGCACGACAGGGGCCCGGGGAGCTGTTTTTT. This codes for CASARQGPGELFF.

The J gene is TRBJ1-4, the V gene TRBV10-1; 9 bases are shared with TRBD1. This CDR3 region has 15 residues. J gave up 3 bases and V 9 bases, and 8 bases lay outside the gene matches. Germline V gene sequence: CDR1 WNHNN, CDR2 SYGVQD (reference sequence). CDR3 loop: CARAGTGKPNEKLFF. DNA for the CDR3: TGCGCCAGGGCCGGGACAGGGAAGCCTAATGAAAAACTGTTTTTT.